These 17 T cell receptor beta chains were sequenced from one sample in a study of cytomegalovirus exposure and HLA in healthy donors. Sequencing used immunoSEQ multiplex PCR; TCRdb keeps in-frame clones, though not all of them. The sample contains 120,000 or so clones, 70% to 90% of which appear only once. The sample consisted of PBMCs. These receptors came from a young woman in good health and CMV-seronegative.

CDR3 in amino acids: CASSLDRGINNEQFF. The CDR3 coding sequence is TGTGCCAGCAGCCTCGACAGGGGGATCAACAATGAGCAGTTCTTC. The chain carries TRBV2 and TRBJ2-1; 9 bases match TRBD1. Germline values: CDR1 SNHLY, CDR2 FYNNEI. The CDR3 has 15 amino acids. V shed 6 bases, J shed 5 bases, and the junction held 8 bases outside the gene matches.

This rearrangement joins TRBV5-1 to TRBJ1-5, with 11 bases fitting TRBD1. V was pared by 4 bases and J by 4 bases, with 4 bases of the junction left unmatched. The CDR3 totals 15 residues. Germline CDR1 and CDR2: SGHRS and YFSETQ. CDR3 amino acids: CASSLGQGANQPQHF. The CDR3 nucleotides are TGCGCCAGCAGCCTCGGACAGGGGGCGAATCAGCCCCAGCATTTT.

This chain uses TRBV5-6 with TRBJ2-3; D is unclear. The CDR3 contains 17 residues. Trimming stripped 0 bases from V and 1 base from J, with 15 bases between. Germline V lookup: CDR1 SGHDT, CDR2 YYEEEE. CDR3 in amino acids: CASSLALSEVRTDTQYF. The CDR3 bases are TGTGCCAGCAGCTTGGCGTTGTCAGAGGTCCGCACAGATACGCAGTATTTT. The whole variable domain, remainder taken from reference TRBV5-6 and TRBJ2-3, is DAGVTQSPTHLIKTRGQQVTLRCSPKSGHDTVSWYQQALGQGPQFIFQYYEEEERQRGNFPDRFSGHQFPNYSSELNVNALLLGDSALYLCASSLALSEVRTDTQYFGPGTRLTVL.

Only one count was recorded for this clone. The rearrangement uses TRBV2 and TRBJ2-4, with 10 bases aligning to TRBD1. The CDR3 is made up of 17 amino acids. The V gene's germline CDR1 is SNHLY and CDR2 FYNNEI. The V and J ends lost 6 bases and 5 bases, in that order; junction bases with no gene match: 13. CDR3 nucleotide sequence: TGTGCCAGCAGCGAGCCGAGGGACAGGGGTTCCCAAAACATTCAGTACTTC. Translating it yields CASSEPRDRGSQNIQYF.

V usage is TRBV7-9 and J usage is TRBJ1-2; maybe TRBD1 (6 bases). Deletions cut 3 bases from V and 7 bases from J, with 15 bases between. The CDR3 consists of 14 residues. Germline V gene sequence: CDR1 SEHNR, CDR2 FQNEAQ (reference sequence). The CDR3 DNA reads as TGTGCCAGCAGCTTGGCGGACAGACGTGGTGGCTACACCTTC. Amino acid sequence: CASSLADRRGGYTF.

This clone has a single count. CDR3 DNA sequence: TGTGCCAGCAGCTTAGAGCCCGGGAGCAATGAGCAGTTCTTC. Translated: CASSLEPGSNEQFF. V gene TRBV7-2 combines with J gene TRBJ2-1; tentative D call: TRBD2 (6 bases). Germline V gives CDR1 SGHTA, CDR2 FQGNSA. The CDR3 has 14 amino acids. V was trimmed by 1 base and J by 6 bases, leaving 10 bases between them. The complete variable domain, with remaining parts taken from reference TRBV7-2 and TRBJ2-1, reads GAGVSQSPSNKVTEKGKDVELRCDPISGHTALYWYRQSLGQGLEFLIYFQGNSAPDKSGLPSDRFSAERTGGSVSTLTIQRTQQEDSAVYLCASSLEPGSNEQFFGPGTRLTVL.

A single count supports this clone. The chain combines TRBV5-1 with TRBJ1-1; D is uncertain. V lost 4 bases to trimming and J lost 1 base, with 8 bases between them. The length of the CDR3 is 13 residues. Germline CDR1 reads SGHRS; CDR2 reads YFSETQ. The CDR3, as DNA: TGCGCCAGCAGCAAAACAGCGAACACTGAAGCTTTCTTT. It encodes CASSKTANTEAFF.

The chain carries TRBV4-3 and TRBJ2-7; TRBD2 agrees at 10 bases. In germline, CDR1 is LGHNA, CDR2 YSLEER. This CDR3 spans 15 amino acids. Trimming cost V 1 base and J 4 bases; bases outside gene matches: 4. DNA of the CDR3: TGCGCCAGCAGCCAAGCTAGCGGGAGTATATACGAGCAGTACTTC. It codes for CASSQASGSIYEQYF.

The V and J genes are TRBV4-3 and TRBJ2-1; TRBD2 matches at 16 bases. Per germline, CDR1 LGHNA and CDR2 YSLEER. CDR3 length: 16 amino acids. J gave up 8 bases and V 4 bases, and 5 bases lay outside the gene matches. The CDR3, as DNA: TGCGCCAGCAGCCCGGGACTAGCGGGAGGGGTGTATGAGCAGTTCTTC. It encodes CASSPGLAGGVYEQFF.

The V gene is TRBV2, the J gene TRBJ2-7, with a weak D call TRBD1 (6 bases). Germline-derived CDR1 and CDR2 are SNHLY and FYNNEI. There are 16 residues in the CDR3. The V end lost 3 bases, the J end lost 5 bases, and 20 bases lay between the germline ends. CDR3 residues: CASSDLFDRTPHEQYF. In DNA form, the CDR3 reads TGTGCCAGCAGTGACCTCTTTGACAGGACCCCTCACGAGCAGTACTTC.

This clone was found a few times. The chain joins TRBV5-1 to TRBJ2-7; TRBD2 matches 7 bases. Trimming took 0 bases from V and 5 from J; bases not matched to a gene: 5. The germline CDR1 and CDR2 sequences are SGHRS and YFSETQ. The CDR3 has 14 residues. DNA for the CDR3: TGCGCCAGCAGCTTGGCCGGGGGGTTCGACGAGCAGTACTTC. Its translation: CASSLAGGFDEQYF.

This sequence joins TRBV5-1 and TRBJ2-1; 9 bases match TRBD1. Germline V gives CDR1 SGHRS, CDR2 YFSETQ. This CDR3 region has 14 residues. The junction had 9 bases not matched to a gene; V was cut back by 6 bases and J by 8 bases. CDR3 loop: CASNTGTGTDEQFF. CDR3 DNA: TGCGCCAGCAACACCGGGACAGGGACCGATGAGCAGTTCTTC.

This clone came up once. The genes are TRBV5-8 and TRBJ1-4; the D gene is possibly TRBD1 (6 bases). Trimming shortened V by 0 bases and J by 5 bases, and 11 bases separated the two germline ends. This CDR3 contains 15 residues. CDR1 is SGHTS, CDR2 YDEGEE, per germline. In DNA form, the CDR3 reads TGTGCCAGCAGCTTGGGACGCCAGGGGAATGAAAAACTGTTTTTT. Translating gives CASSLGRQGNEKLFF.

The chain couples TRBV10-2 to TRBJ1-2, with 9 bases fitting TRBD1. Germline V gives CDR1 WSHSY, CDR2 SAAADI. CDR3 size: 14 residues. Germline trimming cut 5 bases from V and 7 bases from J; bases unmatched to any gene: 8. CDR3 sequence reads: CASSPRTGVIGYTF. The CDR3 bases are TGCGCCAGCAGTCCAAGGACAGGGGTAATTGGCTACACCTTC.

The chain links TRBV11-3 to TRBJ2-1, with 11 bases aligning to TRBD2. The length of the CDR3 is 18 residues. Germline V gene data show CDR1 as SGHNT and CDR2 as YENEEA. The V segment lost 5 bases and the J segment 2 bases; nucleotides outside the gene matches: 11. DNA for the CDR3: TGTGCCAGCAGCGGTGACCCGTTAGCGGGAGGGCCCTACAATGAGCAGTTCTTC. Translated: CASSGDPLAGGPYNEQFF.

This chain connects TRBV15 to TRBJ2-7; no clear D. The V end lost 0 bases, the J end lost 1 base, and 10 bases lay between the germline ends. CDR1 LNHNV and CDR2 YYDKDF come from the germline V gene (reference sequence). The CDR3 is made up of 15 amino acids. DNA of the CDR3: TGTGCCACCAGCAGAGAAAGAACAAATTCCTACGAGCAGTACTTC. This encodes CATSRERTNSYEQYF.

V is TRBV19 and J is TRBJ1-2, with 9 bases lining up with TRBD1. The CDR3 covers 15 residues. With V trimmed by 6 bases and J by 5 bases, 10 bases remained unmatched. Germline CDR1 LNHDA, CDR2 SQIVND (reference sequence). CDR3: CASSHGTGPGYGYTF. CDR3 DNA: TGTGCCAGTAGCCACGGGACAGGGCCGGGATATGGCTACACCTTC.